A single sample gave rise to the 21 T cell receptor beta chains below, sequenced in a study of blood T cells in healthy people across ages. A second roughly 6 to 12 cycle PCR used barcoded and J-beta primers. One entry per CDR3 protein, called by TCRdb with MiXCR from the 5' RACE reads. The table includes 870,000 or so distinct CDR3 sequences, 25% to 35% detected once. Input material: blood. The receptors derive from a woman of 80 years or more in good health.

CDR3: CASSPDTQETQYF. The CDR3 DNA reads as TGTGCCAGCTCACCGGACACCCAAGAGACCCAGTACTTC. The V and J genes are TRBV18 and TRBJ2-5, with D tentatively TRBD1 (5 bases). V was pared by 3 bases and J by 1 base, with 6 bases between. The CDR3 spans 13 residues. Germline assignment: CDR1 KGHSH and CDR2 LQKENI.

The rearrangement links TRBV18 to TRBJ2-5, with unresolved D. The CDR3 contains 13 residues. The V and J ends lost 3 bases and 3 bases respectively, with 8 bases between them. Germline V CDR1 and CDR2: KGHSH, LQKENI. The CDR3 DNA reads TGTGCCAGCTCACCGAAGAGCGAAGAGACCCAGTACTTC. Protein: CASSPKSEETQYF.

Only a few counts were recorded for this clonotype. This chain uses TRBV7-9 with TRBJ1-1; D may be TRBD1 (5 bases). V lost 3 bases, J lost 7 bases, and 9 bases lay in between. The CDR3 is made up of 12 amino acids. Germline assignment: CDR1 SEHNR and CDR2 FQNEAQ (reference sequence). CDR3 amino acids: CASSLIQGEAFF. CDR3 coding DNA: TGTGCCAGCAGCTTGATCCAGGGTGAAGCTTTCTTT.

As regards this clonotype: This may be a read error, as it is one base from a much larger clone. The chain has TRBV3-1 and TRBJ2-5, with D perhaps matching TRBD1 (5 bases). CDR1 LGHDT and CDR2 YNNKEL come from the germline V gene (reference sequence). The ends were cut back, 0 bases at V and 11 bases at J, with 13 bases in the middle. The CDR3 is 13 amino acids. CDR3: CASSQEGRNEQYF. The CDR3 nucleotides are TGTGCCAGCAGCCAAGAGGGGCGGAATGAGCAGTACTTC.

This clonotype was seen ten or more times. The rearrangement links TRBV6-2 or TRBV6-3 to TRBJ2-7; tentatively, D is TRBD1 or TRBD2 (5 bases each). The V gene lost 2 bases and the J gene lost 3 bases, with 11 bases spanning the gap. Per the germline V gene, CDR1 is MNHEY and CDR2 is SVGEGT. The CDR3 is 14 amino acids. In DNA form, the CDR3 reads TGTGCCAGCAGTTACCGGGGCCAAGGCTACGAGCAGTACTTC. Amino acid sequence: CASSYRGQGYEQYF.

The sample holds many counts of this clonotype. The chain's CDR3 is CASSLGRGGQDEQFF. For the CDR3, the DNA is TGTGCCAGCAGTCTGGGCAGGGGGGGGCAGGATGAGCAGTTCTTC. The rearrangement uses TRBV12-3 or TRBV12-4 and TRBJ2-1, with D tentatively TRBD1 or TRBD2 (7 bases each). The CDR3 consists of 15 residues. V was trimmed by 5 bases and J by 8 bases, leaving 19 bases between them.

A word on this clonotype: At one end the junction does not follow the germline gene, possibly because of a read error. The chain is built from TRBV12-3 or TRBV12-4 and TRBJ1-2; D not certain. This CDR3 is 13 amino acids long. CDR3 bases: TGTGCCGGCAGTTACGGACCAAGCTATGGCTACACCTTC. Amino acid sequence: CAGSYGPSYGYTF.

The J gene is TRBJ1-4, the V gene TRBV4-3; D unclear. Germline V gives CDR1 LGHNA, CDR2 YSLEER. Trimming removed 1 base at V and 0 bases at J, with 6 bases between. CDR3 length equals 15 residues. The CDR3 region has the DNA TGCGCCAGCAGCCAAGTGGGTGCAACTAATGAAAAACTGTTTTTT. The encoded protein is CASSQVGATNEKLFF.

This clonotype was recorded many times. V and J are TRBV7-9 and TRBJ2-5; TRBD1 or TRBD2 may be the D gene (6 bases each). This CDR3 spans 16 amino acids. CDR1 is SEHNR, CDR2 FQNEAQ, per germline (reference sequence). V was shortened by 0 bases and J by 5 bases, with 16 bases between the two germline ends. CDR3 loop: CASSLARGGHGETQYF. The CDR3 region has the DNA TGTGCCAGCAGCTTAGCGCGAGGGGGGCACGGGGAGACCCAGTACTTC. Together with reference TRBV7-9 and TRBJ2-5, the CDR3 gives the full variable domain: DTGVSQNPRHKITKRGQNVTFRCDPISEHNRLYWYRQTLGQGPEFLTYFQNEAQLEKSRLLSDRFSAERPKGSFSTLEIQRTEQGDSAMYLCASSLARGGHGETQYFGPGTRLLVL.

Regarding this clonotype: A read error may be the cause here, since a much bigger clone is one base away. The chain combines TRBV5-1 with TRBJ2-2; 8 bases fit TRBD2. Germline CDR1 reads SGHRS; CDR2 reads YFSETQ. The CDR3 covers 16 residues. V was clipped by 1 base and J by 3 bases; unmatched bases: 5. The CDR3 region is CASSLQAGADTGELFF. CDR3 sequence (DNA): TGCGCCAGCAGCTTGCAAGCGGGGGCGGACACCGGGGAGCTGTTTTTT.

This clonotype appeared many times. V is TRBV6-5 and J is TRBJ2-1, with TRBD2 matching 13 bases. The germline gives CDR1 MNHEY, CDR2 SVGAGI. CDR3 length equals 18 residues. The J segment lost 0 bases and the V segment lost 2 bases, leaving 4 bases of the junction unmatched. This CDR3 reads CASSYRGLAGSSYNEQFF. DNA of the CDR3: TGTGCCAGCAGTTACCGGGGACTAGCGGGGAGCTCCTACAATGAGCAGTTCTTC.

This clonotype was seen repeatedly, ten times or more. The rearrangement joins TRBV7-9 to TRBJ2-1; D gene ambiguous. The germline CDR1 and CDR2 sequences are SEHNR and FQNEAQ (reference sequence). This CDR3 region has 13 residues. V dropped 3 bases and J dropped 6 bases, with 9 bases sitting between them. CDR3 region: CASSFKGINEQFF. The CDR3 region has the DNA TGTGCCAGCAGCTTTAAGGGTATCAATGAGCAGTTCTTC.

Worth noting for this clonotype: Without the conserved terminal phenylalanine or tryptophan, this CDR3 likely stems from a read error. The chain combines TRBV7-2 with TRBJ2-5; D unclear. The germline gives CDR1 SGHTA, CDR2 FQGNSA. There are 13 residues in the CDR3. Trimming cost V 1 base and J 5 bases, with 8 bases left between them. The chain's CDR3 is CASSLGRAETQYY. Here the CDR3 DNA reads TGTGCCAGCAGCTTAGGGCGCGCGGAGACCCAGTACTAC.

V is TRBV7-2 and J is TRBJ1-5; D uncertain. CDR3 length: 15 residues. Per germline, CDR1 SGHTA and CDR2 FQGNSA. V lost 5 bases to trimming and J lost 0 bases, with 11 bases between them. The CDR3 reads CASSPSGYSNQPQHF. In nucleotides, the CDR3 is TGTGCCAGCAGCCCTTCTGGATATAGCAATCAGCCCCAGCATTTT.

A note on this clonotype: The junction departs from germline at one end; a sequencing error may be responsible. The chain combines TRBV2 with TRBJ2-1; D may be TRBD1 (6 bases). Germline V gives CDR1 SNHLY, CDR2 FYNNEI. The CDR3 length is 15 residues. The CDR3, as DNA: TGTACCAGCAGTGAAGGGCAGGGGACCTACAATGAGCAGTTCTTC. Translation: CTSSEGQGTYNEQFF. Based on the CDR3 plus reference TRBV2 and TRBJ2-1, the full variable domain is EPEVTQTPSHQVTQMGQEVILRCVPISNHLYFYWYRQILGQKVEFLVSFYNNEISEKSEIFDDQFSVERPDGSNFTLKIRSTKLEDSAMYFCTSSEGQGTYNEQFFGPGTRLTVL.

The rearrangement uses TRBV19 and TRBJ2-1; the D gene is possibly TRBD2 (7 bases). The CDR3 has 14 residues. Per the germline V gene, CDR1 is LNHDA and CDR2 is SQIVND (reference sequence). The germline V and J ends were trimmed by 6 bases and 3 bases, with 12 bases remaining between them. The CDR3 DNA sequence: TGTGCCAGTAGAAGGGGGGGGAACTACAATGAGCAGTTCTTC. It translates to CASRRGGNYNEQFF.

This clonotype was picked up many times. The chain links TRBV20-1 to TRBJ2-3; D may be TRBD1 (5 bases). Trimming left V 5 bases short and J 3 bases short, with 12 bases between. The CDR3 is 13 residues long. The V gene's germline CDR1 is DFQATT and CDR2 SNEGSKA (reference sequence). The CDR3 nucleotides read TGCAGTGCTGCTCGACAGAGTACAGATACGCAGTATTTT. Encoded protein: CSAARQSTDTQYF.

The chain combines TRBV18 with TRBJ1-4; D is ambiguous. The CDR3 is made up of 14 amino acids. V lost 3 bases to trimming and J lost 5 bases, with 10 bases between them. Germline values: CDR1 KGHSH, CDR2 LQKENI. The CDR3 region is CASSPNVGNEKLFF. In DNA, the CDR3 is TGTGCCAGCTCACCCAACGTCGGGAATGAAAAACTGTTTTTT.

This clonotype was seen repeatedly, ten times or more. CDR3 DNA sequence: TGTGCCAGCAGCTTGGTCTGGACCACAGATACGCAGTATTTT. It translates to CASSLVWTTDTQYF. The chain recombines TRBV5-4 with TRBJ2-3; D not certain. Germline V CDR1 and CDR2: SGHNT, YYREEE (reference sequence). The CDR3 spans 14 residues. The V and J ends lost 0 bases and 2 bases respectively, with 7 bases between them.

The chain carries TRBV10-3 and TRBJ2-1; D is uncertain. CDR3 length equals 13 residues. CDR1 and CDR2 from the germline V gene are ENHRY and SYGVKD. V shed 1 base and J shed 9 bases, with 10 bases lying between them. The CDR3 DNA reads as TGTGCCATCAGTGAGTACGGGCGCTCTGAGCAGTTCTTC. This codes for CAISEYGRSEQFF.

This chain connects TRBV7-9 to TRBJ1-4; D remains unclear. The V end was cut by 5 bases, the J end by 3 bases, with 28 bases between. Germline loops: CDR1 SEHNR, CDR2 FQNEAQ (reference sequence). The CDR3 length is 20 residues. The CDR3 DNA reads TGTGCCAGCAGCGCAATAGGGTGGAGGATGAGACGGCAATCTAATGAAAAACTGTTTTTT. Translating it yields CASSAIGWRMRRQSNEKLFF.